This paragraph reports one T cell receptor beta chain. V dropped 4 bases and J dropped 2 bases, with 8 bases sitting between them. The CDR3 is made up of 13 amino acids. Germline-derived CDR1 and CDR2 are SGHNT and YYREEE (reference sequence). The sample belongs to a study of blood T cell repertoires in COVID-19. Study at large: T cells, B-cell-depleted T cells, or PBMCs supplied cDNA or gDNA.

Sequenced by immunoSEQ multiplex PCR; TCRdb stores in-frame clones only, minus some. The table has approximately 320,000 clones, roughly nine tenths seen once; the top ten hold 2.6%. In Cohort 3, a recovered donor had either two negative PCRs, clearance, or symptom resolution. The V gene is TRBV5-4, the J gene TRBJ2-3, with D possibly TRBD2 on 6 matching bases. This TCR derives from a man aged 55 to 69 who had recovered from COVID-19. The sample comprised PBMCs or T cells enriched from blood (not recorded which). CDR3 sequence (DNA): TGTGCCAGCAGCCGGGAGTCCACAGATACGCAGTATTTT. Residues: CASSRESTDTQYF.